These 14 T cell receptor beta chains share one sample of origin, sequenced in a study of neurological immune-mediated disorders. TCRdb re-called the 5' RACE reads through MiXCR, storing one row per CDR3 protein. The data show under 85,000 distinct CDR3 sequences, roughly an eighth seen once. Specimen: PBMCs. Receptor source: a woman between 45 and 60 years old in good health.

This clonotype was seen at least ten times. The gene calls are TRBV10-3 and TRBJ2-7; 9 nucleotides align to TRBD1. CDR1 and CDR2 from the germline V gene are ENHRY and SYGVKD. This CDR3 is built from 16 residues. V lost 3 bases and J lost 0; bases outside the gene matches: 6. CDR3: CAISDSGTGFSYEQYF. The CDR3 coding sequence is TGTGCCATCAGTGACTCCGGGACAGGGTTCTCCTACGAGCAGTACTTC.

The table lists this clonotype with many counts. V is TRBV7-2 and J is TRBJ2-1; TRBD1 matches at 7 bases. Per germline, CDR1 SGHTA and CDR2 FQGNSA. Trimming cost V 5 bases and J 0 bases; bases outside gene matches: 4. The CDR3 runs 15 residues. The CDR3: CASSGTVNSYNEQFF. DNA of the CDR3: TGTGCCAGCAGCGGGACAGTAAACTCCTACAATGAGCAGTTCTTC. The entire variable domain, with the rest obtained from reference TRBV7-2 and TRBJ2-1, is as follows: GAGVSQSPSNKVTEKGKDVELRCDPISGHTALYWYRQSLGQGLEFLIYFQGNSAPDKSGLPSDRFSAERTGGSVSTLTIQRTQQEDSAVYLCASSGTVNSYNEQFFGPGTRLTVL.

This clonotype was recorded at least ten times. This chain connects TRBV20-1 to TRBJ2-7; the match to TRBD2 covers 12 bases. Germline CDR1 reads DFQATT; CDR2 reads SNEGSKA (reference sequence). V lost 0 bases, J lost 7 bases, and 10 bases stayed unmatched. The CDR3 is 16 residues long. In DNA form, the CDR3 reads TGCAGTGCTAGAGACGCTAGGGCTAGCGGGAGGGGTGAGCAGTACTTC. This gives the protein CSARDARASGRGEQYF.

This clonotype was found many times. This sequence joins TRBV7-9 and TRBJ2-5; D not certain. The germline V gene encodes CDR1 SEHNR and CDR2 FQNEAQ (reference sequence). This CDR3 is built from 12 residues. Trimming left V 2 bases short and J 4 bases short, with 5 bases between. The CDR3 DNA is TGTGCCAGCAGCTTACAAGGAGAGACCCAGTACTTC. Its translation is CASSLQGETQYF.

Comments on this clonotype: A much larger clone sits a single nucleotide away, making a read error possible. CDR3 in amino acids: CASSKVGKIQYF. The CDR3 DNA reads TGTGCCAGCAGCAAAGTTGGAAAGATCCAGTACTTC. This chain joins TRBV21-1 and TRBJ2-5. TRBV21-1 constitutes a pseudogene. This CDR3 is 12 amino acids long.

This clonotype was seen many times. The J gene is TRBJ2-7, the V gene TRBV4-2; the D gene is possibly TRBD1 (6 bases). Germline loops: CDR1 LGHNA, CDR2 YNFKEQ. Trimming removed 2 bases from V and 2 bases from J, with 10 bases in between. The CDR3 contains 14 residues. As DNA, the CDR3 is TGTGCCAGCAGCCAACCAGGGGAAACCTACGAGCAGTACTTC. Residues: CASSQPGETYEQYF.

The chain joins TRBV5-1 to TRBJ2-2; D may be TRBD2 (5 bases). The CDR3 consists of 15 residues. Germline CDR1 reads SGHRS; CDR2 reads YFSETQ. Trimming cost V 0 bases and J 9 bases, with 15 bases left between them. CDR3 sequence (DNA): TGCGCCAGCAGCTTGGGGACTCCGAGCCCCTGGGAGCTGTTTTTT. Its protein is CASSLGTPSPWELFF.

This clonotype was picked up many times. The V and J genes are TRBV11-2 and TRBJ1-2, with D perhaps matching TRBD1 (5 bases). Germline CDR1 SGHAT, CDR2 FQNNGV. Trimming took off 5 bases at V and 3 bases at J, with 16 bases between the two ends. CDR3 length: 15 amino acids. The CDR3 is CASSNRDPTHYGYTF. The DNA for the CDR3 is TGTGCCAGCAGCAACCGGGACCCCACCCACTATGGCTACACCTTC.

This clonotype was seen ten or more times. The chain is built from TRBV7-2 and TRBJ1-2; D gene uncertain. The CDR3 has 13 residues. The ends were cut back, 1 base at V and 4 bases at J, with 7 bases in the middle. Germline-derived CDR1 and CDR2 are SGHTA and FQGNSA. The CDR3 region is CASSLGAGYGYTF. The CDR3 DNA is TGTGCCAGCAGCTTAGGTGCAGGCTATGGCTACACCTTC.

The count of this clonotype is one. A much larger clone differs by one base, so this may be a read error. The V and J genes are TRBV7-3 and TRBJ2-2; 10 bases are shared with TRBD2. The CDR3 consists of 14 residues. CDR1 SGHTA and CDR2 FQGTGA come from the germline V gene. This CDR3 reads CVSRLAGDTGELFF. DNA of the CDR3: TGTGTCAGCAGGCTAGCGGGAGACACCGGGGAGCTGTTTTTT.

For this clonotype: A much larger clone sits a single nucleotide away, making a read error possible. The V call is TRBV5-1, the J call TRBJ2-7; TRBD2 agrees at 8 bases. Per the germline V gene, CDR1 is SGHRS and CDR2 is YFSETQ. The V and J ends lost 4 bases and 3 bases, in that order; junction bases with no gene match: 9. The CDR3 loop spans 15 amino acids. CDR3 sequence: CASSPRTSRDYEQYF. In DNA, the CDR3 is TGCGCCAGCAGCCCTCGGACTAGCAGGGACTACGAGCAGTACTTC.

This clonotype has ten or more counts. The chain combines TRBV5-1 with TRBJ1-1; no definite D call. Germline-derived CDR1 and CDR2 are SGHRS and YFSETQ. This CDR3 comprises 16 residues. Trimming took off 4 bases at V and 1 base at J, with 17 bases between the two ends. The CDR3 region has the DNA TGCGCCAGCAGCCGCCTTCCCGGGATTCAGAACACTGAAGCTTTCTTT. The encoded protein is CASSRLPGIQNTEAFF.

This clonotype was seen at least ten times. V gene TRBV5-1 combines with J gene TRBJ2-2, with TRBD1 as a possible D gene (6 bases). V lost 5 bases and J 4 bases, leaving 12 bases between the germline ends. Germline CDR1 reads SGHRS; CDR2 reads YFSETQ. This CDR3 has 14 amino acids. The CDR3 sequence is CASRTQGGTGELFF. For the CDR3, the DNA is TGCGCCAGCAGGACCCAAGGGGGCACCGGGGAGCTGTTTTTT.

This clonotype was counted many times. The chain is built from TRBV19 and TRBJ2-4; TRBD1 or TRBD2 may be the D gene (5 bases each). The CDR3 is 16 amino acids. Germline CDR1 reads LNHDA; CDR2 reads SQIVND (reference sequence). The V end was cut by 2 bases, the J end by 2 bases, with 13 bases between. CDR3 in amino acids: CASSIRGVGTKNIQYF. The DNA of the CDR3 is TGTGCCAGTAGTATAAGGGGAGTCGGAACCAAAAACATTCAGTACTTC.